The TCR beta chain described here comes from a study of sequential checkpoint blockade in melanoma (dated by TCRdb to about 2019). Study-wide context: Using 1:1 randomization, the trial assigned patients either to first-line nivolumab followed by ipilimumab (arm A) or to ipilimumab followed by nivolumab (arm B). Maintenance nivolumab was given following each of the two trial sequences.

In the paper's terms, the treatment or condition label means: randomized to nivolumab then ipilimumab (arm A) or the reverse (arm B). None of the patients in the trial had previously been given DNA-damaging chemotherapy. A FACS Aria II flow cytometer was used to sort live CD3+CD8+ cells that were negative for CD19 and CD56 from thawed PBMCs. Samples were obtained from patients with melanoma enrolled in CheckMate 064, a randomized, open-label phase II trial of sequential checkpoint blockade. Peripheral blood mononuclear cells were obtained through leukapheresis, purified using Ficoll-Paque, and frozen in human serum containing approximately 10% DMSO. Right after sorting, the blood CD3+CD8+ cells were verified to be >95% pure, and DNA extraction followed. Note on this clone: This clone's antigen is unknown. No clone much larger than this one lies a single base away; base qualities are absent.

CDR1 MNHEY and CDR2 SMNVEV were looked up in the germline V gene (reference sequence). The CDR3 spans 16 residues, from the cysteine through the phenylalanine. Only the CDR3 portion is preserved as DNA: 48 bases, with reading frame beginning at the first base. At the junction V is shortened by 5 bases and J by 2 bases, with 16 bases in between. Overall results and qualifications from the work: Validation of the response-prediction model combining TCR metrics and mutation burden is needed in larger, independent patient cohorts.

The immunoSEQ Assay was used to immunosequence TCRbeta CDR3 regions from genomic DNA. Before high-throughput sequencing, genomic DNA was amplified using bias-controlled multiplex PCR. The study's processing was this. To quantify the absolute abundance of each unique TCRbeta CDR3 region, the sequences were collapsed and filtered. Clonality, defined as 1 minus Pielou's evenness, was calculated using only productive rearrangements. A previously published method was used to identify clones whose frequencies were significantly greater in on-treatment samples than in baseline samples. Here the immuneACCESS table is served through TCRdb, limited to in-frame sequences with V and J called. Missing clones are a known gap in these copies; in checked studies unresolved V genes cover under half, and the rest lacks a known reason. From that table come the V and J calls and clone size; the DNA was used to work out D and trimming. The sample has around 13,000 clones on record, approximately 78% of them singletons. The biggest ten clones account for about a third of the sample.

This sequence originates from a human donor with melanoma. The receptor chain draws on TRBV27 and TRBJ2-4, and the D gene may be TRBD1, 6 bases matching. The sample here was CD8+ T cells sorted from blood (inferred from file names), taken from a patient given nivolumab and ipilimumab in sequence. The DNA reads as follows: TGTGCCAGCAGTCACCATTCACAGGGACCCAAAAACATTCAGTACTTC. Its protein product is CASSHHSQGPKNIQYF.